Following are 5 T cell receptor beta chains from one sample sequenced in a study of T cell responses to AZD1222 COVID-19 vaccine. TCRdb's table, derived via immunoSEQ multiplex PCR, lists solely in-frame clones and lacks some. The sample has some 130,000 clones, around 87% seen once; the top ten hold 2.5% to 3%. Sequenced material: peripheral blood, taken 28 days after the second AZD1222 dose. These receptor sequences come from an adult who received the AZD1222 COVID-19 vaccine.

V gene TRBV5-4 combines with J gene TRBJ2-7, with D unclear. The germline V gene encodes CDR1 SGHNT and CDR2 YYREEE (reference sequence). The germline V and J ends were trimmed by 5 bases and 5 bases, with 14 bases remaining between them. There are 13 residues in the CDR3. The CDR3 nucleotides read TGTGCCAGCAGGCCCAGAGATTCCAACGAGCAGTACTTC. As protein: CASRPRDSNEQYF.

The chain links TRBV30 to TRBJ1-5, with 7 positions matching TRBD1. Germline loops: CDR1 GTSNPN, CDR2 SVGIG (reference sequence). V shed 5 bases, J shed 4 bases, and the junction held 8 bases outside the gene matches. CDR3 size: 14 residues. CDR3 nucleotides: TGTGCCTGGGCGAGGGGGCAGCTTAATCAGCCCCAGCATTTT. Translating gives CAWARGQLNQPQHF.

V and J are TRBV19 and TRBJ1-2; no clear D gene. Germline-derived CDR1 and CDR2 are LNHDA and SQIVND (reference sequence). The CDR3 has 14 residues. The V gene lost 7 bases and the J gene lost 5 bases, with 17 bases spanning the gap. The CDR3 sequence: CASTELGGIYGYTF. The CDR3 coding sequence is TGTGCCAGTACCGAACTCGGCGGGATTTATGGCTACACCTTC.

CDR3 sequence reads: CASRRTAGRLDGYTF. In DNA form, the CDR3 reads TGTGCCAGCAGACGGACGGCCGGCCGGTTGGATGGCTACACCTTC. The chain is built from TRBV27 and TRBJ1-2; D is uncertain. The length of the CDR3 is 15 residues. With 6 bases removed from V and 6 bases from J, the gap between germline ends came to 20 bases. Germline V gene data show CDR1 as MNHEY and CDR2 as SMNVEV (reference sequence).

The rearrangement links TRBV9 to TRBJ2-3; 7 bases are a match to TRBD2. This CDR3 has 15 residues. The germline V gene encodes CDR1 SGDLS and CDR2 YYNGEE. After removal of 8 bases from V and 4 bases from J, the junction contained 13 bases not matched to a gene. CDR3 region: CASSPPGGLPDTQYF. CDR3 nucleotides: TGTGCCAGTTCCCCGCCGGGGGGTTTACCAGATACGCAGTATTTT.